Reported below is one T cell receptor beta chain. As yet, its antigen is unknown. This sample was included in a study of T cells in localized non-small cell lung cancer. Libraries were prepared by immunoSEQ multiplex PCR; TCRdb keeps only in-frame clonotypes and omits some of them. The sample consists of tens of thousands of clones, 80% to 90% of them appearing once. Study results and limitations: In uninvolved adjacent lung, T cell clonality reached its highest value, exceeding tumor.

The CDR3 totals 16 residues. The V gene end was trimmed by 1 base and the J gene end by 1 base; junction bases not matched to a gene: 3. Germline lookup yields CDR1 MDHEN and CDR2 SYDVKM. The rearrangement links TRBV28 to TRBJ2-5; 10 positions agree with TRBD2. Sequenced here: peripheral blood, sampled before any cancer treatment. This TCR derives from a woman aged 35-70 years with stage I lung adenocarcinoma. CDR3 in DNA: TGTGCCAGCAGTTTATCCGTAGCGGGGGGCCAAGAGACCCAGTACTTC. The encoded protein is CASSLSVAGGQETQYF.